A selection of T cell receptor beta chains follows, all from one sample in a study of T cell responses to AZD1222 COVID-19 vaccine. Method: immunoSEQ multiplex PCR; TCRdb's copy keeps in-frame clones and lacks some. Here the sample spans 150,000 to 180,000 clones, approximately 87% being singletons. Sequences were derived from peripheral blood, sampled on day 0 of MenACWY control vaccination. These receptors were taken from an adult in good health. Both conserved end residues are part of each CDR3. The D gene is left open where the match is weak. Some rows mark clone size as missing; the rest say once, few, many or name a class of expanded clone.

size: NA; V: TRBV3-1/TRBV3-2; J: TRBJ2-3; D: NA; DNA: TGTGCCAGCAGCCGTACTAGAGCCACAGATACGCAGTATTTT; CDR3: CASSRTRATDTQYF
size: NA; V: TRBV11-2; J: TRBJ2-7; D: NA; DNA: TGTGCCAGCAGCCCCAGGGTACCCTACGAGCAGTACTTC; CDR3: CASSPRVPYEQYF
size: NA; V: TRBV7-9; J: TRBJ2-2; D: TRBD1; DNA: TGTGCCAGCAGCCCCGACAGGGAAGCCGGGGAGCTGTTTTTT; CDR3: CASSPDREAGELFF
size: NA; V: TRBV11-1; J: TRBJ2-1; D: TRBD2; DNA: TGTGCCAGCAGCCTCATGGGGGGGACTAGTTACAATGAGCAGTTCTTC; CDR3: CASSLMGGTSYNEQFF
size: NA; V: TRBV19; J: TRBJ2-1; D: NA; DNA: TGTGCCAGTAGTCTCCTAGGGCTAGAGGCCAATGAGCAGTTCTTC; CDR3: CASSLLGLEANEQFF
size: NA; V: TRBV5-1; J: TRBJ1-5; D: NA; DNA: TGCGCCAGCAGCCCGGAGGGGGGTCAGCCCCAGCATTTT; CDR3: CASSPEGGQPQHF
size: NA; V: TRBV18; J: TRBJ1-2; D: NA; DNA: TGTGCCAGCTCACCAGATGGGGGGTTCTATGGCTACACCTTC; CDR3: CASSPDGGFYGYTF
size: NA; V: TRBV5-1; J: TRBJ2-6; D: NA; DNA: TGCGCCAGCAGCTTGAGCGGGACATCCAACGTCCTGACTTTC; CDR3: CASSLSGTSNVLTF
size: once; V: TRBV27; J: TRBJ2-1; D: NA; DNA: TGTGCCAGCAAGCCCATCCTAGACACCAATGAGCAGTTCTTC; CDR3: CASKPILDTNEQFF
size: NA; V: TRBV5-4; J: TRBJ1-2; D: TRBD1; DNA: TGTGCCAGCAGCCAAAAAGGGACAGGTGGCTACACCTTC; CDR3: CASSQKGTGGYTF
size: few; V: TRBV24-1; J: TRBJ2-2; D: TRBD2; DNA: TGTGCCACCAGTGAGCCGATGGGACTAGCGGGAAAAACCGGGGAGCTGTTTTTT; CDR3: CATSEPMGLAGKTGELFF
size: NA; V: TRBV5-1; J: TRBJ1-3; D: TRBD1; DNA: TGCGCCAGCAGCTCAGGGGGGTCGTCTGGAAACACCATATATTTT; CDR3: CASSSGGSSGNTIYF
size: NA; V: TRBV2; J: TRBJ1-4; D: NA; DNA: TGTGCCAGTAGACCCCATGGGAATGAAAAACTGTTTTTT; CDR3: CASRPHGNEKLFF
size: NA; V: TRBV11-3; J: TRBJ1-4; D: NA; DNA: TGTGCCAGCAGCCCGAGAGGGTCTTTCTCCTCGTCCGAAAAACTGTTTTTT; CDR3: CASSPRGSFSSSEKLFF
size: NA; V: TRBV6-5; J: TRBJ1-6; D: TRBD1; DNA: TGTGCCAGCAGTTCGGGACAGATATTTAATTCACCCCTCCACTTT; CDR3: CASSSGQIFNSPLHF
size: NA; V: TRBV24-1; J: TRBJ1-2; D: TRBD1; DNA: TGTGCCACCAGTGAAACCGGGACAGGGAGTATCTATGGCTACACCTTC; CDR3: CATSETGTGSIYGYTF
size: few; V: TRBV6-2/TRBV6-3; J: TRBJ2-5; D: TRBD2; DNA: TGTGCCAGCAGTTCGGCCGGACTAGCAAAAAAAGAGACCCAGTACTTC; CDR3: CASSSAGLAKKETQYF
size: NA; V: TRBV7-2; J: TRBJ2-7; D: TRBD2; DNA: TGTGCCAGCAGCTTAGAGGGACTAGCGGGAAGGGTCGAGCAGTACTTC; CDR3: CASSLEGLAGRVEQYF
size: NA; V: TRBV19; J: TRBJ2-7; D: NA; DNA: TGTGCCAGTAGCACGGGCAGGGACTTCAATCGCTCCTACGAGCAGTACTTC; CDR3: CASSTGRDFNRSYEQYF
size: NA; V: TRBV2; J: TRBJ2-4; D: NA; DNA: TGTGCCAGCATGTTGGATGCCAAAAACATTCAGTACTTC; CDR3: CASMLDAKNIQYF
size: NA; V: TRBV30; J: TRBJ1-1; D: TRBD1; DNA: TGTGCCTGGGACAGGGGGCAATACACTGAAGCTTTCTTT; CDR3: CAWDRGQYTEAFF
size: NA; V: TRBV5-4; J: TRBJ1-3; D: NA; DNA: TGTGCCAGCAGCTTGGGAGGTACCCGCTCTGGAAACACCATATATTTT; CDR3: CASSLGGTRSGNTIYF
size: once; V: TRBV28; J: TRBJ1-1; D: TRBD1; DNA: TGTGCCAGCAGGCAAGCAGGGGGCGAGGAAGCTTTCTTT; CDR3: CASRQAGGEEAFF